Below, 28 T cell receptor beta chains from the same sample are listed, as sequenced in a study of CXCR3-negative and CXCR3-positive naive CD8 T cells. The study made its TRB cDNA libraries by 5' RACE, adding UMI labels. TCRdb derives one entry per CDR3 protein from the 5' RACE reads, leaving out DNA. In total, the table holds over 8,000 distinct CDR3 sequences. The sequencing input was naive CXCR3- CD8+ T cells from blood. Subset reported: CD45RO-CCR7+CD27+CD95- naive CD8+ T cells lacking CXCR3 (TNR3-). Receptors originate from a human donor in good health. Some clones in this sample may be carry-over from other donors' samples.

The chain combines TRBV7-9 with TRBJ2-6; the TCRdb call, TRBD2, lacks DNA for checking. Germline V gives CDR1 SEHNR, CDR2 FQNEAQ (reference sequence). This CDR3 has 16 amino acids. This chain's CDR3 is CASSPSWDSGANVLTF.

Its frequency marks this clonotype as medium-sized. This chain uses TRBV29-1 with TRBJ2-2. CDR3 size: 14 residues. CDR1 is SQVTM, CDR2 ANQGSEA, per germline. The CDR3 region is CSFLDMAYTGELFF.

The CDR3 protein is CASSLAFITDTQYF. The V call is TRBV28, the J call TRBJ2-3. The germline gives CDR1 MDHEN, CDR2 SYDVKM. The length of the CDR3 is 14 residues.

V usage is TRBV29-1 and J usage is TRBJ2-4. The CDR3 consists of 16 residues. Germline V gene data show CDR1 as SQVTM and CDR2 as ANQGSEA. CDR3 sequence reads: CSVEVSSLMEKNIQYF.

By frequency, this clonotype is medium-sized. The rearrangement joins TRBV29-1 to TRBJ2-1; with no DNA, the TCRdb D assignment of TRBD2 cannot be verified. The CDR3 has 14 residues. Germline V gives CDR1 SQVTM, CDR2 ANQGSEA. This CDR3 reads CSVLAASSYNEQFF.

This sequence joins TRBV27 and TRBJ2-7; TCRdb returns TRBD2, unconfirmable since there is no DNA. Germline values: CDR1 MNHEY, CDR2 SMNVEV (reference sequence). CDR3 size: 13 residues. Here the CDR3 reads CASSMGLHYEQYF.

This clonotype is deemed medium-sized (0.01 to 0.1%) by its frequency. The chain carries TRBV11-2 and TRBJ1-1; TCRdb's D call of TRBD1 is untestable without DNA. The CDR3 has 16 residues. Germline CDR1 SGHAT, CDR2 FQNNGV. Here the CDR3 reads CASSPSGKGLNTEAFF.

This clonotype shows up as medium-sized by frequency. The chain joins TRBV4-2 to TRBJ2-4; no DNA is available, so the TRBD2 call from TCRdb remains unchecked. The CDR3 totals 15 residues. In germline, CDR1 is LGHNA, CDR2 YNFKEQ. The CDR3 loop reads CASSQVLEVKDIQYF.

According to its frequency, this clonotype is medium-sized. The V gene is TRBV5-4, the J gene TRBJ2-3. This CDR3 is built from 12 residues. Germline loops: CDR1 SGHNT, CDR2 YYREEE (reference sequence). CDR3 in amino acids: CASSFGTDTQYF.

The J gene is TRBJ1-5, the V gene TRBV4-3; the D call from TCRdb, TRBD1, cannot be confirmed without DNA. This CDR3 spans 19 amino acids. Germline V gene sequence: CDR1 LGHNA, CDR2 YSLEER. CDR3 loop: CASSRHLQNSDRADQPQHF.

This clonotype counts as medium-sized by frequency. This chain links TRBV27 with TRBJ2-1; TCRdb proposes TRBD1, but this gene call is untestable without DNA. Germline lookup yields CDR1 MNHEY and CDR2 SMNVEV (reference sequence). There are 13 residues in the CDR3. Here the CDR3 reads CASSEGGYNEQFF.

CDR3 in amino acids: CAKSHRDPSSYNEQFF. The V gene is TRBV6-5, the J gene TRBJ2-1; TCRdb's D call, TRBD1, is unchecked because there is no DNA. The CDR3 sequence is 16 residues long. Germline lookup yields CDR1 MNHEY and CDR2 SVGAGI.

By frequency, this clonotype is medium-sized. CDR3 sequence: CAISEGSPDEQYF. The rearrangement joins TRBV10-3 to TRBJ2-7. CDR1 and CDR2 (germline): ENHRY, SYGVKD. The CDR3 is made up of 13 amino acids.

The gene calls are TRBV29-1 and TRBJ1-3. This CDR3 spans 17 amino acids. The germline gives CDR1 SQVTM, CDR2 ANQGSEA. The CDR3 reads CSVDGLTAGKSGNTIYF. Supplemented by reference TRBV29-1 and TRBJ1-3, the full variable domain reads SAVISQKPSRDICQRGTSLTIQCQVDSQVTMMFWYRQQPGQSLTLIATANQGSEATYESGFVIDKFPISRPNLTFSTLTVSNMSPEDSSIYLCSVDGLTAGKSGNTIYFGEGSWLTVV.

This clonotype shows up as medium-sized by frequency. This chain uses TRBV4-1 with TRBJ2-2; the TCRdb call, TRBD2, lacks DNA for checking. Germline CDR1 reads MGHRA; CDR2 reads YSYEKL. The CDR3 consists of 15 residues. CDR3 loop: CASSQDWRATGELFF.

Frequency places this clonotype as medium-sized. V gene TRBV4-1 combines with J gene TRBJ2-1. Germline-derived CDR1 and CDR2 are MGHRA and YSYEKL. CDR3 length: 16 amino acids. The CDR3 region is CASSQASGSSYNEQFF.

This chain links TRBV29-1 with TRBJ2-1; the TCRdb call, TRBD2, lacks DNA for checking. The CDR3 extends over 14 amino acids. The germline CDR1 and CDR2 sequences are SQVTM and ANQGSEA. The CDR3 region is CSVDELAGGREQFF.

The CDR3 spells CASGTGNLEAFF. The chain has TRBV7-6 and TRBJ1-1; TCRdb gives TRBD1 as the D gene, but with no DNA this cannot be confirmed. This CDR3 spans 12 amino acids. CDR1 SGHVS and CDR2 FNYEAQ come from the germline V gene.

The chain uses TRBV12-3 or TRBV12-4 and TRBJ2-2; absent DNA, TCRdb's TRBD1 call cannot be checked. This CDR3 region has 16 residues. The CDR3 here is CASSLARQENTGELFF.

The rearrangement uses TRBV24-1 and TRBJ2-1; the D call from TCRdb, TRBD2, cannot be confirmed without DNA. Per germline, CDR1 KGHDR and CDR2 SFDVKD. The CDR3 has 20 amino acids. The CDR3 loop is CATSEPTSGYPGSSYNEQFF.

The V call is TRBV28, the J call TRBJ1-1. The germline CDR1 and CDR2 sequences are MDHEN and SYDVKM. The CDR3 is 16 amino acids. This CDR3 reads CASSFPHEWGDTEAFF.

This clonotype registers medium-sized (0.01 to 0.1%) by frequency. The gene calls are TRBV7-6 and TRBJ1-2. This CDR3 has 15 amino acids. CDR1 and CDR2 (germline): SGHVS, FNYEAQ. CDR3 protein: CASSSLAVGLPGYTF.

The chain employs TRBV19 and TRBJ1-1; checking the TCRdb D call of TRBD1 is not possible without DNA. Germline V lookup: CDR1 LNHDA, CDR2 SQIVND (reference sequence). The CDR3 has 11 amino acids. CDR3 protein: CASTYRDEAFF. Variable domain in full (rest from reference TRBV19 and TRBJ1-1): DGGITQSPKYLFRKEGQNVTLSCEQNLNHDAMYWYRQDPGQGLRLIYYSQIVNDFQKGDIAEGYSVSREKKESFPLTVTSAQKNPTAFYLCASTYRDEAFFGQGTRLTVV.

The CDR3: CASRTGVDGYTF. The chain is built from TRBV28 and TRBJ1-2; TCRdb designates TRBD1, a call that cannot be tested without DNA. Germline-derived CDR1 and CDR2 are MDHEN and SYDVKM. This CDR3 region has 12 residues.

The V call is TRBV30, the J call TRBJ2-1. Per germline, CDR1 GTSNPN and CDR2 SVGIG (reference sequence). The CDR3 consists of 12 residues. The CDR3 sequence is CAWSPRFDEQFF.

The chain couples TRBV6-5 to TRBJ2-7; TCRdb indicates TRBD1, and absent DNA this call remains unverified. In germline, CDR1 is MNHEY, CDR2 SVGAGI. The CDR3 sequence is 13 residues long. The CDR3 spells CASSNGDSYEQYF.

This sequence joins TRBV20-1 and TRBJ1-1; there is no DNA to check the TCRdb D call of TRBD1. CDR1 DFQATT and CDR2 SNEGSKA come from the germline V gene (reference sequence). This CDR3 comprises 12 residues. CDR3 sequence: CSASKGGTEAFF.

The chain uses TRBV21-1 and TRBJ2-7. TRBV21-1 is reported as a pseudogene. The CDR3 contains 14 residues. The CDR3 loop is CASRPPSNSYEQYF.